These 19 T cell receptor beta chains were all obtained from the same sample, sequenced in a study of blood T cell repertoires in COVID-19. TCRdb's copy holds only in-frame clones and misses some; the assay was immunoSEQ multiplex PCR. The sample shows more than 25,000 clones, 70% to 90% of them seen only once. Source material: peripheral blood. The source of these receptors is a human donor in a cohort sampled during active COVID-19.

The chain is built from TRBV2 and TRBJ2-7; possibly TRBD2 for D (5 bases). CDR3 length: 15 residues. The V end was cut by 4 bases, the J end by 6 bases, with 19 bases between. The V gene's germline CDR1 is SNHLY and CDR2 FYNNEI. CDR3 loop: CASSAPGKATFEQYF. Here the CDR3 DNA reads TGTGCCAGCAGTGCCCCCGGGAAGGCAACCTTCGAGCAGTACTTC.

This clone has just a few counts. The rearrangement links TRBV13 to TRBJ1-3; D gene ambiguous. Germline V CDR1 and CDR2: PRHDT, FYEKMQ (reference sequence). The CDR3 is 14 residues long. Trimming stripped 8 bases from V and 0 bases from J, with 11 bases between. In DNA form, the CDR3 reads TGTGCCAGCTCCAGGTTCTCCTCTGGAAACACCATATATTTT. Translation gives CASSRFSSGNTIYF.

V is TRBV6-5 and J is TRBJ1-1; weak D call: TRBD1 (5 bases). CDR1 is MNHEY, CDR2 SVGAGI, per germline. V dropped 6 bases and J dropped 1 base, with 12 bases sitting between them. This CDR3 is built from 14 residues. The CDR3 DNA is TGTGCCAGCAGCCCCCCCCAGGGGAACACTGAAGCTTTCTTT. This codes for CASSPPQGNTEAFF.

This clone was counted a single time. The CDR3 loop is CASIRQGRQETQYF. The CDR3 DNA reads TGTGCCAGCATTAGGCAGGGGAGACAAGAGACCCAGTACTTC. This rearrangement joins TRBV28 to TRBJ2-5, with D possibly TRBD1 on 6 matching bases. Deletions cut 7 bases from V and 2 bases from J, with 14 bases between. The CDR3 has 14 amino acids. The germline CDR1 and CDR2 sequences are MDHEN and SYDVKM.

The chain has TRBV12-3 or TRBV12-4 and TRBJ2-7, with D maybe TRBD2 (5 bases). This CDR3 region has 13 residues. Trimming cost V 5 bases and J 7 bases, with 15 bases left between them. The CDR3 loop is CASSTSPGREQYF. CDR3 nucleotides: TGTGCCAGCAGTACCTCGCCGGGAAGGGAGCAGTACTTC.

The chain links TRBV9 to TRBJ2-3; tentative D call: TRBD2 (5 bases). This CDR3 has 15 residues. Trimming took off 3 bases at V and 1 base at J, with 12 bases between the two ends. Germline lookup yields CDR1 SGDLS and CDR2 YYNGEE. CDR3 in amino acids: CASSALGAGTDTQYF. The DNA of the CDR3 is TGTGCCAGCAGCGCCCTAGGAGCGGGCACAGATACGCAGTATTTT.

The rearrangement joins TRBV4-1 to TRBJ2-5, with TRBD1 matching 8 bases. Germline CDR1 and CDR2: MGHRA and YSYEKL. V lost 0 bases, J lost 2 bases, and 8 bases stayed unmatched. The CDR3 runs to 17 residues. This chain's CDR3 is CASSQEHTGGTQETQYF. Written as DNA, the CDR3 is TGCGCCAGCAGCCAAGAGCACACAGGGGGGACTCAAGAGACCCAGTACTTC.

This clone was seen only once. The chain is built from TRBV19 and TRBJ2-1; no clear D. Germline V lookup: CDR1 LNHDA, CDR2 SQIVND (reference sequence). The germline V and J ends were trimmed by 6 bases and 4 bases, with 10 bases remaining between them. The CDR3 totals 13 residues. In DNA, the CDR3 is TGTGCCAGTAGATACGAGCGATACAATGAGCAGTTCTTC. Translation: CASRYERYNEQFF.

The CDR3 here is CASSASVYEAFF. The CDR3 DNA reads as TGTGCCAGCAGCGCCTCAGTATACGAAGCTTTCTTT. The rearrangement joins TRBV9 to TRBJ1-1; no clear D gene. V gave up 3 bases and J gave up 8 bases, with 11 bases separating them. In germline, CDR1 is SGDLS, CDR2 YYNGEE. The CDR3 is 12 residues long. The full variable domain, in which reference TRBV9 and TRBJ1-1 provide the parts outside the CDR3, is DSGVTQTPKHLITATGQRVTLRCSPRSGDLSVYWYQQSLDQGLQFLIQYYNGEERAKGNILERFSAQQFPDLHSELNLSSLELGDSALYFCASSASVYEAFFGQGTRLTVV.

In DNA form, the CDR3 reads TGCGCCAGCAGCCAGGACAGGGAAAACTACGAGCAGTACTTC. Protein product: CASSQDRENYEQYF. The chain combines TRBV5-1 with TRBJ2-7; 8 nucleotides align to TRBD1. The CDR3 length is 14 residues. V dropped 4 bases and J dropped 3; count of bases not matched to a gene: 6. Per germline, CDR1 SGHRS and CDR2 YFSETQ. Full variable domain (rest looked up from reference TRBV5-1 and TRBJ2-7): KAGVTQTPRYLIKTRGQQVTLSCSPISGHRSVSWYQQTPGQGLQFLFEYFSETQRNKGNFPGRFSGRQFSNSRSEMNVSTLELGDSALYLCASSQDRENYEQYFGPGTRLTVT.

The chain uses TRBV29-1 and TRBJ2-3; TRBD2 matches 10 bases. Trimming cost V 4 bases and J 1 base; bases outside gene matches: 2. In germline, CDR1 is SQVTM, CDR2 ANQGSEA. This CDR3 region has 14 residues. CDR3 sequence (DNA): TGCAGCGTTGCAGGGACTAGCGGCACAGATACGCAGTATTTT. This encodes CSVAGTSGTDTQYF.

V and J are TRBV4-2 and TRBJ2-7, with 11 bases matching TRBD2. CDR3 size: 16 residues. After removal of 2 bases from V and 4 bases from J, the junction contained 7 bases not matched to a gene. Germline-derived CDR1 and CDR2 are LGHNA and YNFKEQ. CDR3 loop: CASSQPQLAGEYEQYF. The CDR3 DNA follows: TGTGCCAGCAGCCAACCCCAACTAGCGGGGGAATACGAGCAGTACTTC.

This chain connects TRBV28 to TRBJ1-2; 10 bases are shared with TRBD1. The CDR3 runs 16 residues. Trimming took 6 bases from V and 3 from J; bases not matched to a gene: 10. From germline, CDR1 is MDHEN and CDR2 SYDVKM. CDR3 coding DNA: TGTGCCAGCAGGCGGCCGACAGGGGGCGCGTACTATGGCTACACCTTC. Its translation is CASRRPTGGAYYGYTF.

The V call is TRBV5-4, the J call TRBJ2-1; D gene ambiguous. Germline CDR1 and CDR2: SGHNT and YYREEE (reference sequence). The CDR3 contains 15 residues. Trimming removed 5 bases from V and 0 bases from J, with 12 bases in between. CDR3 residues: CASSKEQNSYNEQFF. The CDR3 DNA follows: TGTGCCAGCAGTAAAGAGCAAAACTCCTACAATGAGCAGTTCTTC.

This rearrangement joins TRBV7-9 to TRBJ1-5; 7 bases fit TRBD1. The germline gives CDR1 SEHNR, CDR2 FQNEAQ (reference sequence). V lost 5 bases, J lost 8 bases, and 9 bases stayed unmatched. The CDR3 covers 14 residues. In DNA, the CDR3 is TGTGCCAGCAGCCCGGGCGGGACAGCCGAGCCCCAGCATTTT. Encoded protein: CASSPGGTAEPQHF.

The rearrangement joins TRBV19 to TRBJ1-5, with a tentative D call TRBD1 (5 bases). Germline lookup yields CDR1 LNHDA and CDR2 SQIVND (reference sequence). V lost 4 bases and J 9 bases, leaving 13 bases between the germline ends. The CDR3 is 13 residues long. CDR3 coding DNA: TGTGCCAGTAGTAACGAGGGACTGGGGCCCCAGCATTTT. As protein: CASSNEGLGPQHF.

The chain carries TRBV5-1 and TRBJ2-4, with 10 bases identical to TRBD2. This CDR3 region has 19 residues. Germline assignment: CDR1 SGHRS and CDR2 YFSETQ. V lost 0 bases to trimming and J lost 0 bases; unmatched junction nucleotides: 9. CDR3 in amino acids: CASSLVGSSGGLAKNIQYF. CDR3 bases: TGCGCCAGCAGCTTGGTAGGGTCTAGCGGGGGACTAGCCAAAAACATTCAGTACTTC. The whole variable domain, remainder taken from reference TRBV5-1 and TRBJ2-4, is KAGVTQTPRYLIKTRGQQVTLSCSPISGHRSVSWYQQTPGQGLQFLFEYFSETQRNKGNFPGRFSGRQFSNSRSEMNVSTLELGDSALYLCASSLVGSSGGLAKNIQYFGAGTRLSVL.

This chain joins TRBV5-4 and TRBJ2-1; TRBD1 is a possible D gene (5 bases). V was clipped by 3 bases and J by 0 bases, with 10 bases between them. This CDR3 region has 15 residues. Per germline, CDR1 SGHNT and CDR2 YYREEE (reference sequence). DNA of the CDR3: TGTGCCAGCAGCTCAGGGTCGGGCTCCTACAATGAGCAGTTCTTC. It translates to CASSSGSGSYNEQFF.

The CDR3 here is CASSVGVDPGELFF. CDR3 sequence (DNA): TGTGCCAGCAGCGTAGGAGTTGATCCCGGGGAGCTGTTTTTT. V is TRBV9 and J is TRBJ2-2; no reliable D call. Germline CDR1 reads SGDLS; CDR2 reads YYNGEE. V shed 0 bases and J shed 6 bases, with 9 bases lying between them. This CDR3 has 14 residues.